One and the same sample provided the 13 T cell receptor beta chains below, sequenced in a study of blood T cells in healthy people across ages (dated by TCRdb to the mid-2010s). Library preparation used 5' RACE. TCRdb records Illumina HiSeq 2500 as the sequencer. A second PCR of about 7 to 12 cycles was run with a J-beta primer mix and a sample-barcoded 5' primer. TCRdb redid the processing of the public reads, applying fastp at Q25 and MiXCR, and retained in-frame beta chains. Entries are consolidated by CDR3 protein sequence, retaining the most common genes and DNA. The sample includes roughly 900,000 distinct CDR3 sequences, with around 49% observed a single time. The ten biggest clones cover around 15% of the sample. The sample consisted of blood. All receptors derive from a man aged 30 to 39 in good health.

The V and J genes are TRBV15 and TRBJ1-2, with no clear D. The CDR3 spans 17 residues. Per the germline V gene, CDR1 is LNHNV and CDR2 is YYDKDF (reference sequence). With 0 bases removed from V and 1 base from J, the gap between germline ends came to 15 bases. CDR3 DNA sequence: TGTGCCACCAGCAGAGATTCCGGCAGCTCTCATAACTATGGCTACACCTTC. Translation: CATSRDSGSSHNYGYTF.

This clonotype was seen more than once but under ten times. The gene calls are TRBV5-5 and TRBJ2-3; perhaps D is TRBD1 or TRBD2 (5 bases each). The V end was cut by 3 bases, the J end by 2 bases, with 13 bases between. The CDR3 has 15 residues. The germline V gene encodes CDR1 SGHKS and CDR2 YYEKEE (reference sequence). The CDR3 sequence: CASSSGTDPTDTQYF. Written as DNA, the CDR3 is TGTGCCAGCAGCTCCGGGACGGACCCCACAGATACGCAGTATTTT. The whole variable domain, remainder taken from reference TRBV5-5 and TRBJ2-3, is DAGVTQSPTHLIKTRGQQVTLRCSPISGHKSVSWYQQVLGQGPQFIFQYYEKEERGRGNFPDRFSARQFPNYSSELNVNALLLGDSALYLCASSSGTDPTDTQYFGPGTRLTVL.

This clonotype was seen more than once but under ten times. The chain has TRBV11-2 and TRBJ2-1; TRBD2 is a possible D gene (5 bases). V was clipped by 6 bases and J by 5 bases, with 11 bases between them. CDR1 and CDR2 from the germline V gene are SGHAT and FQNNGV. The CDR3 runs 13 residues. CDR3 sequence reads: CASSEGNNNEQFF. CDR3 bases: TGTGCCAGCAGTGAGGGCAATAACAATGAGCAGTTCTTC.

The chain combines TRBV11-3 with TRBJ2-1, with a weak D call TRBD1 (5 bases). Germline V gives CDR1 SGHNT, CDR2 YENEEA. The CDR3 has 13 amino acids. V was pared by 6 bases and J by 5 bases, with 11 bases between. CDR3 in DNA: TGTGCCAGCAGGACTGAGACAGACAATGAGCAGTTCTTC. Translation: CASRTETDNEQFF.

This clonotype was seen a few times. This chain uses TRBV28 with TRBJ1-2, with TRBD1 as a possible D gene (5 bases). CDR3 size: 14 residues. In germline, CDR1 is MDHEN, CDR2 SYDVKM. Trimming took off 7 bases at V and 4 bases at J, with 16 bases between the two ends. As DNA, the CDR3 is TGTGCCAGCAAGGTTATAGGGGCCACCTATGGCTACACCTTC. This codes for CASKVIGATYGYTF.

CDR3 in amino acids: CSARDQTGYGYTF. CDR3 in DNA: TGCAGTGCTAGAGATCAGACAGGGTATGGCTACACCTTC. V and J are TRBV20-1 and TRBJ1-2, with 7 positions matching TRBD1. CDR3 length: 13 amino acids. The ends lost 0 bases at V and 5 bases at J; junction bases unmatched: 3. Germline values: CDR1 DFQATT, CDR2 SNEGSKA (reference sequence).

This clonotype was seen many times. The chain links TRBV12-3 or TRBV12-4 to TRBJ2-6; 8 positions match TRBD1. This CDR3 is 14 amino acids long. The V and J ends lost 2 bases and 12 bases, in that order; junction bases with no gene match: 6. CDR3: CASSLTGTGFVLTF. The CDR3 DNA sequence: TGTGCCAGCAGTTTAACCGGGACAGGATTCGTCCTGACTTTC.

This clonotype was counted between two and nine times. J is TRBJ2-5 and V is TRBV3-1, with 10 bases fitting TRBD2. V shed 0 bases, J shed 5 bases, and the junction held 9 bases outside the gene matches. This CDR3 is 17 amino acids long. In germline, CDR1 is LGHDT, CDR2 YNNKEL (reference sequence). DNA of the CDR3: TGTGCCAGCAGCCAAGACCTAGCGGGAGTTCGTCGGGAGACCCAGTACTTC. It codes for CASSQDLAGVRRETQYF.

A remark on this clonotype: A much larger clone differs from this one at a single base, so this may be a read error. J is TRBJ2-5 and V is TRBV9, with TRBD2 as a possible D gene (6 bases). Germline lookup yields CDR1 SGDLS and CDR2 YYNGEE. V shed 2 bases and J shed 11 bases, with 16 bases lying between them. This CDR3 has 13 amino acids. The CDR3: CASSVGLFDEQYF. In nucleotides, the CDR3 is TGTGCCAGCAGCGTCGGACTATTTGATGAGCAGTACTTC. Drawing the rest from reference TRBV9 and TRBJ2-5, the complete variable domain is DSGVTQTPKHLITATGQRVTLRCSPRSGDLSVYWYQQSLDQGLQFLIQYYNGEERAKGNILERFSAQQFPDLHSELNLSSLELGDSALYFCASSVGLFDEQYFGPGTRLLVL.

The chain recombines TRBV20-1 with TRBJ1-6, with a possible D match to TRBD1 (6 bases). The CDR3 covers 14 residues. The V end was cut by 4 bases, the J end by 9 bases, with 16 bases between. Germline V lookup: CDR1 DFQATT, CDR2 SNEGSKA (reference sequence). The DNA for the CDR3 is TGCAGTGCTAACCAGGGGTCTGACAGTTCACCCCTCCACTTT. Protein product: CSANQGSDSSPLHF.

V usage is TRBV11-2 and J usage is TRBJ2-6, with D unresolved. The germline gives CDR1 SGHAT, CDR2 FQNNGV. The CDR3 is made up of 18 amino acids. V gave up 5 bases and J gave up 0 bases, with 17 bases separating them. Written as DNA, the CDR3 is TGTGCCAGCAGCCTAACAACGCCAGGAGCCTCTGGGGCCAACGTCCTGACTTTC. Its translation: CASSLTTPGASGANVLTF.

Only a few counts were recorded for this clonotype. The gene calls are TRBV25-1 and TRBJ2-7, with D unresolved. Germline CDR1 is MGHDK and CDR2 is SYGVNS. There are 11 residues in the CDR3. V gave up 8 bases and J gave up 4 bases, with 9 bases separating them. CDR3 bases: TGTGCCAGCGAACAGCTGTACGAGCAGTACTTC. Its translation: CASEQLYEQYF.

The CDR3 loop reads CASSPTGTGELFF. CDR3 DNA sequence: TGTGCCAGCAGTCCAACAGGGACCGGGGAGCTGTTTTTT. The chain couples TRBV12-3 or TRBV12-4 to TRBJ2-2; a possible D gene is TRBD1 (6 bases). The V and J ends lost 5 bases and 5 bases respectively, with 9 bases between them. The CDR3 covers 13 residues.